This T cell receptor beta chain was documented in a study of blood T cells in healthy people across ages. A second about 7 to 12 cycle PCR used barcoded and J-beta primers. One entry per CDR3 protein results from TCRdb running MiXCR on the 5' RACE reads. The sample yields 550,000 to 800,000 distinct CDR3 sequences, around a fifth seen once. This clonotype has more than one count but fewer than ten. Germline and junction disagree at one end, which may indicate a read error. This CDR3 is built from 11 residues. Germline lookup yields CDR1 SQVTM and CDR2 ANQGSEA. This TCR was sampled from a man between 70 and 80 years old in good health. The J gene is TRBJ1-1, the V gene TRBV29-1; D call uncertain. The source material was blood. Here the CDR3 reads CGVGKGTEAFF. DNA for the CDR3: TGCGGCGTTGGAAAGGGCACTGAAGCTTTCTTT.